Listed below are T cell receptor beta chains from one sample, sequenced in a study of CD8 T cells in Susac syndrome. TCRdb re-called the immunoSEQ multiplex PCR reads through MiXCR, storing one row per CDR3 protein. The sample holds 120,000 to 150,000 distinct CDR3 sequences, roughly 96% seen once. The source material was CD4+ T cells from PBMCs. These receptors all stem from a human donor with multiple sclerosis. Each CDR3 is given with its conserved first and last residue. Each record gives: V gene, D gene, CDR3 protein. The D gene is left open where the match is weak.

TRBV28 NA CASTLGAGQYF
TRBV4-1 NA CASSQDSQDRFEQYF
TRBV20-1 NA CSAKQNYGYTF
TRBV9 NA CASSVRLGYEQYF
TRBV28 TRBD1 CATSNSRDRERGYTF
TRBV28 NA CASSSPRGESYEQYF
TRBV13 NA CASSFGTLTEAFF
TRBV19 NA CASMGSTDTQYF
TRBV6-4 NA CAGTGPTSEQYF
TRBV3-1 TRBD1 CASSQETGETYEQYF
TRBV7-3 NA CASREDQNTEAFF
TRBV12-3/TRBV12-4 NA CASSTGLNTEAFF
TRBV12-3/TRBV12-4 NA CASSFRSGELFF
TRBV19 TRBD1 CASSIEGAGNIQYF
TRBV5-6 TRBD1 CASSWSQGASAFF
TRBV5-1 NA CASTIAPTEGYEQYF
TRBV7-2 NA CASSSSGAVTTGELFF
TRBV20-1 NA CSAPYLSTDTQYF
TRBV2 TRBD1 CASSERGQVGYTF
TRBV6-5 NA CASSWVGTPLHF
TRBV5-6 TRBD2 CASSFLAGRYNEQFF
TRBV3-1 TRBD1 CASSQDRQGPITEAFF
TRBV5-1 NA CASSPKLQGNTEAFF
TRBV27 TRBD2 CASSLLVAGVRTDTQYF
TRBV20-1 NA CSARDTGLGRTEAFF
TRBV24-1 NA CATSDLREGIGETQYF
TRBV15 NA CATSRDSYEQYF
TRBV19 TRBD1 CASSSGQGGGQPQHF
TRBV29-1 NA CSVEKMGTNIQYF
TRBV20-1 NA CSARDRGVGEDYGYTF
TRBV4-1 NA CASSQDELGRDGNQPQHF
TRBV28 TRBD1 CASSGTGAVTF
TRBV29-1 NA CSPGTMDTQYF
TRBV12-5 NA CASASAAYNYGYTF
TRBV18 NA CASSPREEKLFF
TRBV5-1 TRBD1 CASSLSQGADYGYTF
TRBV5-1 TRBD2 CASSLVVAGGADEQFF
TRBV19 NA CASSYREGSYNEQFF
TRBV14 NA CASSLMVNGELFF
TRBV20-1 TRBD1 CSARTGLENIQYF
TRBV24-1 NA CATSDFGGNYGYTF
TRBV29-1 NA CSVESSQGRNTEAFF
TRBV12-3/TRBV12-4 NA CASSLAKGSPLHF
TRBV4-3 NA CASSQDGLDGYTF
TRBV15 NA CATSREEGPGTDTQYF